The sequence of this TCR beta chain was determined in a study of T-cell memory formation after mild COVID-19. About the research overall: Largely, TCR clusters stayed within a single donor. Whole-study results and caveats: Researchers found some responding clones in pre-infection memory, a sign that cross-reactive memory joined. CD4+ contracting clones were found mainly in CM and EM, and CD8+ ones in EMRA.

This clonotype was recorded a few times. Its specificity is unknown. From the 5' RACE reads, TCRdb called clonotypes with MiXCR, one entry per CDR3 protein. The sample lists a few hundred thousand distinct CDR3 sequences; 9.4% were seen once. The sequence derives from a man younger than 30 who had mild COVID-19 (a few samples of this study predate the infection). Cell type and time point are not known. What was sequenced was PBMCs or a T cell subset sorted from them (not recorded which).

The DNA of the CDR3 is TGCGCCAGCAGCTTGCTCAGGGGGCTGAACACTGAAGCTTTCTTT. Translation: CASSLLRGLNTEAFF. The J gene is TRBJ1-1, the V gene TRBV5-1, with 8 bases that match TRBD1. Germline values: CDR1 SGHRS, CDR2 YFSETQ. CDR3 length equals 15 residues. With V trimmed by 1 base and J by 0 bases, 2 bases remained unmatched.